The 3 T cell receptor beta chains below all came from one sample that was sequenced in a study of blood T cell repertoires in COVID-19. Sequenced by immunoSEQ multiplex PCR; TCRdb stores in-frame clones only, minus some. The repertoire holds fewer than 110,000 clones, with 75% to 90% as singletons. What was sequenced was peripheral blood. Receptors originate from a human donor in a cohort sampled during active or convalescent COVID-19.

The CDR3 sequence is CASSLSGEREKLFF. CDR3 sequence (DNA): TGTGCCAGCAGCTTATCAGGGGAACGTGAAAAACTGTTTTTT. The rearrangement uses TRBV7-9 and TRBJ1-4, with D perhaps TRBD1 (6 bases). The germline V gene has CDR1 SEHNR and CDR2 FQNEAQ (reference sequence). V lost 2 bases to trimming and J lost 7 bases, with 11 bases between them. This CDR3 spans 14 amino acids. The whole variable domain, remainder taken from reference TRBV7-9 and TRBJ1-4, is DTGVSQNPRHKITKRGQNVTFRCDPISEHNRLYWYRQTLGQGPEFLTYFQNEAQLEKSRLLSDRFSAERPKGSFSTLEIQRTEQGDSAMYLCASSLSGEREKLFFGSGTQLSVL.

In this sample, this clone turned up a few times. V gene TRBV4-1 combines with J gene TRBJ2-7; possible D gene TRBD1, 5 bases. Trimming shortened V by 1 base and J by 6 bases, and 16 bases separated the two germline ends. Germline CDR1 and CDR2: MGHRA and YSYEKL. The CDR3 spans 15 residues. The CDR3 is CASSQASNRPSEQYF. The CDR3 region has the DNA TGCGCCAGCAGCCAAGCTTCGAACAGGCCCAGCGAGCAGTACTTC.

This sequence joins TRBV11-2 and TRBJ2-2, with D possibly TRBD1 on 5 matching bases. V was pared by 1 base and J by 1 base, with 10 bases between. The CDR3 sequence is 16 residues long. Germline V gene data show CDR1 as SGHAT and CDR2 as FQNNGV. The CDR3 region is CASSLAQTVNTGELFF. Written as DNA, the CDR3 is TGTGCCAGCAGCTTAGCCCAGACAGTGAACACCGGGGAGCTGTTTTTT. The variable domain in full, with the rest retrieved from reference TRBV11-2 and TRBJ2-2, is EAGVAQSPRYKIIEKRQSVAFWCNPISGHATLYWYQQILGQGPKLLIQFQNNGVVDDSQLPKDRFSAERLKGVDSTLKIQPAKLEDSAVYLCASSLAQTVNTGELFFGEGSRLTVL.